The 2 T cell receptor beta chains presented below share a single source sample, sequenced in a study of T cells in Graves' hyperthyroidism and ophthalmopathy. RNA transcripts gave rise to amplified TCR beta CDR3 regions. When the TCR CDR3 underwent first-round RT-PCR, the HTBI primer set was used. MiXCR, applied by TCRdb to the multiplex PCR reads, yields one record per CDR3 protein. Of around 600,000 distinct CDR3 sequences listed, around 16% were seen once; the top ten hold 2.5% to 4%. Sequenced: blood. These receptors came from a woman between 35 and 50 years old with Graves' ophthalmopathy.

CDR3 coding DNA: TGTGCCAGCACACAGGGCGCCGGGGGGGGAGCTTTCTTT. This codes for CASTQGAGGGAFF. V usage is TRBV6-1 and J usage is TRBJ1-1; weak D call: TRBD1 (6 bases). This CDR3 is built from 13 residues. V lost 7 bases to trimming and J lost 10 bases, with 19 bases between them. Per the germline V gene, CDR1 is MNHNS and CDR2 is SASEGT.

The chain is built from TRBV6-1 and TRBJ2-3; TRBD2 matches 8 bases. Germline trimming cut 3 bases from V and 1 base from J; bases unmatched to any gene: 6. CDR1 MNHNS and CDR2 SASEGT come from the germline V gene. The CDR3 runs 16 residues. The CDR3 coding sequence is TGTGCCAGCAGTGAGAGAAAGCGGGGGCGCACAGATACGCAGTATTTT. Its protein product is CASSERKRGRTDTQYF.